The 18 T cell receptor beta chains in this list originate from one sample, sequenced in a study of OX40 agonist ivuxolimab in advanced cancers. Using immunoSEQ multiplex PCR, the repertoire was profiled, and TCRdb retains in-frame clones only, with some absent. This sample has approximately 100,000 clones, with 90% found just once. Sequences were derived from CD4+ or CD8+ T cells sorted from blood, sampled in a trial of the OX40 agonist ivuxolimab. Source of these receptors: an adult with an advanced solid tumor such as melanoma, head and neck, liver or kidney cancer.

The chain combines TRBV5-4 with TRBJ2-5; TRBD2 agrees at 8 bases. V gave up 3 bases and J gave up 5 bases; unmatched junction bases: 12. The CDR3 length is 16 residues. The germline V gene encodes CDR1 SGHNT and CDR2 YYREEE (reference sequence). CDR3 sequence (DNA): TGTGCCAGCAGCTCGGACGGGGGGGCGATGCTGGAGACCCAGTACTTC. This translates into CASSSDGGAMLETQYF.

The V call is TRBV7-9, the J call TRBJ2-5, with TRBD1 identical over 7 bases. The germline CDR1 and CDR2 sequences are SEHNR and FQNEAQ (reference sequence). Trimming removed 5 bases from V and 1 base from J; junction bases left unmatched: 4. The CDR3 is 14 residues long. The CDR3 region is CASSIDRAQETQYF. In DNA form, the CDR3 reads TGTGCCAGCAGCATAGACAGGGCCCAAGAGACCCAGTACTTC.

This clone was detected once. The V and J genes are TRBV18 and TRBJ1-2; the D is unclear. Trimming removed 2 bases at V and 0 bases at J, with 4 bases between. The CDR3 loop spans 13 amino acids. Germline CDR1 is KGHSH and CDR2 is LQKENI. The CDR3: CASSPETNYGYTF. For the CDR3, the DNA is TGTGCCAGCTCACCAGAGACTAACTATGGCTACACCTTC. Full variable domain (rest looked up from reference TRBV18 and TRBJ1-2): NAGVMQNPRHLVRRRGQEARLRCSPMKGHSHVYWYRQLPEEGLKFMVYLQKENIIDESGMPKERFSAEFPKEGPSILRIQQVVRGDSAAYFCASSPETNYGYTFGSGTRLTVV.

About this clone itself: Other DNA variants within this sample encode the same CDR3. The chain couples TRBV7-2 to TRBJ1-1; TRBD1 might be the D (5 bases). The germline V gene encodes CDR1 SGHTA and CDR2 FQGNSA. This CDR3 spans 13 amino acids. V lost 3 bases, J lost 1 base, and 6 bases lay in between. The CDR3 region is CASSLTENTEAFF. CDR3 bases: TGTGCCAGCAGCTTGACAGAGAACACTGAAGCTTTCTTT.

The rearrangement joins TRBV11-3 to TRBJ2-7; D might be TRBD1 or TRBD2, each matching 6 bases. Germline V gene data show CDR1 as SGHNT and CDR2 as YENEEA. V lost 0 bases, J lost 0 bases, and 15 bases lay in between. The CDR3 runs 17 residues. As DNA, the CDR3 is TGTGCCAGCAGCTTAGATTCGGTCGGGGGCCTCTCCTACGAGCAGTACTTC. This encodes CASSLDSVGGLSYEQYF.

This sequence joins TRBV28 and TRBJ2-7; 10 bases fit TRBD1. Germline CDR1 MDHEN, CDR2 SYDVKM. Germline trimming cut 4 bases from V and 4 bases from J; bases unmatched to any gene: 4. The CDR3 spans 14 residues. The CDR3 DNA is TGTGCCAGCAGTTGGACAGGGGGGGGATACGAGCAGTACTTC. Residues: CASSWTGGGYEQYF. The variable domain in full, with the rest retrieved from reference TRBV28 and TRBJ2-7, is DVKVTQSSRYLVKRTGEKVFLECVQDMDHENMFWYRQDPGLGLRLIYFSYDVKMKEKGDIPEGYSVSREKKERFSLILESASTNQTSMYLCASSWTGGGYEQYFGPGTRLTVT.

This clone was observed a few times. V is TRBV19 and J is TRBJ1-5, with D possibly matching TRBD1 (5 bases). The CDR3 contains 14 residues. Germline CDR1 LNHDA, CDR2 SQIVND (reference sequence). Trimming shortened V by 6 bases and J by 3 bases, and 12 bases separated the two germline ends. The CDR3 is CASSGATLNQPQHF. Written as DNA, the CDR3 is TGTGCCAGTAGCGGGGCTACCCTCAATCAGCCCCAGCATTTT.

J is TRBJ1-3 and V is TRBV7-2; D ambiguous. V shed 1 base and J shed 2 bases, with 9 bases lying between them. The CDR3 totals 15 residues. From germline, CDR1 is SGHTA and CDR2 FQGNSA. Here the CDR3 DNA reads TGTGCCAGCAGCTTAGACAAAGTGGCTGGAAACACCATATATTTT. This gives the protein CASSLDKVAGNTIYF.

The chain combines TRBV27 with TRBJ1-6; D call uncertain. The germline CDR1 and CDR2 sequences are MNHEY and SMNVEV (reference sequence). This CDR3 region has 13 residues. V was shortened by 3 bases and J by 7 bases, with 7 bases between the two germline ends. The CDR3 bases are TGTGCCAGCAGTTTTACGACGAATTCACCCCTCCACTTT. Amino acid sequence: CASSFTTNSPLHF.

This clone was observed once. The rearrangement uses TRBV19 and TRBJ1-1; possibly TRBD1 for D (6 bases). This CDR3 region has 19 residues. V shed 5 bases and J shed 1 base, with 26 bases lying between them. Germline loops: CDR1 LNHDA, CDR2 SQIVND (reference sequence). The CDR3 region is CASSVFAGDGVGKNTEAFF. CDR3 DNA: TGTGCCAGTAGTGTTTTCGCAGGGGATGGGGTTGGAAAGAACACTGAAGCTTTCTTT.

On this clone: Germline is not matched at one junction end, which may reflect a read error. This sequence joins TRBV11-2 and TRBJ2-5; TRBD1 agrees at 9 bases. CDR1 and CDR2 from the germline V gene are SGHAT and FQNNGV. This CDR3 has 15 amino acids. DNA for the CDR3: TGTGCCAGCACCTTAGCCGGGACAGGGAAAGAGACCCAGTACTTC. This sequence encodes CASTLAGTGKETQYF.

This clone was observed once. In DNA form, the CDR3 reads TGCGCCAGCAGCTCAGCCGGGACTAGCGGGAGAAGGGCCTACAATGAGCAGTTCTTC. Protein product: CASSSAGTSGRRAYNEQFF. The chain links TRBV5-1 to TRBJ2-1, with TRBD2 matching over 14 bases. CDR3 size: 19 residues. Per the germline V gene, CDR1 is SGHRS and CDR2 is YFSETQ. Germline trimming cut 3 bases from V and 2 bases from J; bases unmatched to any gene: 10.

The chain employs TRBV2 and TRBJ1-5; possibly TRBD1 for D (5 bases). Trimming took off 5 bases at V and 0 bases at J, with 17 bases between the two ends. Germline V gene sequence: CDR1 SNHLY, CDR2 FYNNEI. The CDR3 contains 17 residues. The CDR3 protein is CASSFNRLSTSNQPQHF. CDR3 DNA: TGTGCCAGCAGTTTTAACAGGCTATCGACTAGCAATCAGCCCCAGCATTTT.

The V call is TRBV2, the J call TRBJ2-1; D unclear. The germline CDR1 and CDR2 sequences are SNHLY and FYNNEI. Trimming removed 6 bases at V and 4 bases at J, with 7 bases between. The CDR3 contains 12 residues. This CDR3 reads CASRQLYNEQFF. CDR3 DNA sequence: TGTGCCAGCAGACAGCTTTACAATGAGCAGTTCTTC.

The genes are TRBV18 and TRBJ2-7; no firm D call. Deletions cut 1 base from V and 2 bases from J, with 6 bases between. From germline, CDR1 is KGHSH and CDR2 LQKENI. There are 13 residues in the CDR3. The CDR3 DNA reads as TGTGCCAGCTCACCACTGCCCACCTACGAGCAGTACTTC. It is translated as CASSPLPTYEQYF.

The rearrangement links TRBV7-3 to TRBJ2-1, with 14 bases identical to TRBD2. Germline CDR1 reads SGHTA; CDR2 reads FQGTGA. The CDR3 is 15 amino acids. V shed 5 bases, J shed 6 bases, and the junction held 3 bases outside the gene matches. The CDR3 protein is CASSPTSGRANEQFF. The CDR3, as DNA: TGTGCCAGCAGCCCGACTAGCGGGAGGGCCAATGAGCAGTTCTTC.

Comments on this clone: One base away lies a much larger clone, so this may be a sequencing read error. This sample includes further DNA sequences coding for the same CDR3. DNA for the CDR3: TGTGCCTGGAGTGAAGGGGCCAGGCTTAGTATTCAGTACTTC. Its protein is CAWSEGARLSIQYF. The chain uses TRBV30 and TRBJ2-4; perhaps TRBD1 as D (5 bases). V shed 1 base and J shed 10 bases, with 17 bases lying between them. The CDR3 has 14 residues. Germline CDR1 reads GTSNPN; CDR2 reads SVGIG (reference sequence).

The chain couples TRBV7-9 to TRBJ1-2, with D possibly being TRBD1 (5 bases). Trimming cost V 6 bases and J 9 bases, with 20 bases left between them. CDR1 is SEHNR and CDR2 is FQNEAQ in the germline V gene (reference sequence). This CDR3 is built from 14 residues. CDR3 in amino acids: CASRANRGDSSYTF. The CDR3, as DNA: TGTGCCAGCAGGGCCAACCGGGGGGATTCGAGCTACACCTTC.